This TCR beta chain was sequenced during a study of PD-1 blockade in classical Hodgkin lymphoma. In regard to this clone: Antigen: not known.

The CDR3 loop spans 16 amino acids. The V gene lost 6 bases and the J gene lost 0 bases, with 17 bases spanning the gap. The germline CDR1 and CDR2 sequences are MDHEN and SYDVKM. Produced via immunoSEQ multiplex PCR; TCRdb's table is partial and in-frame only. The sample lists about 19,000 clones, 84% occurring once. All patients relapsed after autologous stem cell transplantation, and brentuximab vedotin exposure varied. Study findings and constraints: Before treatment, TCR diversity in newly diagnosed patients was reportedly lower than in healthy donors.

This receptor was obtained from a human donor with classical Hodgkin lymphoma. The chain recombines TRBV28 with TRBJ1-1; D is possibly TRBD1 (6 bases). Sequenced material: peripheral blood mononuclear cells (PBMCs), taken at baseline. Here the CDR3 DNA reads TGTGCCAGCAGCCCCAGGGGTAGGGAAATGAACACTGAAGCTTTCTTT. Translating gives CASSPRGREMNTEAFF.